This T cell receptor (beta chain) is from a study of blood T cell repertoires in COVID-19. Sequenced by immunoSEQ multiplex PCR; TCRdb stores in-frame clones only, minus some. Altogether about 87,000 clones are present, over 75% being singletons, with the ten largest covering 2.5% to 3.5%. V was clipped by 4 bases and J by 5 bases, with 12 bases between them. CDR1 and CDR2 from the germline V gene are SGHRS and YFSETQ. This CDR3 is 13 amino acids long. What was sequenced was peripheral blood. The source is a woman older than 75 with COVID-19, enrolled during active disease. The chain uses TRBV5-1 and TRBJ2-5, with D possibly matching TRBD1 (6 bases). CDR3 sequence reads: CASSVGHGETQYF. As DNA, the CDR3 is TGCGCCAGCAGCGTGGGACATGGGGAGACCCAGTACTTC.